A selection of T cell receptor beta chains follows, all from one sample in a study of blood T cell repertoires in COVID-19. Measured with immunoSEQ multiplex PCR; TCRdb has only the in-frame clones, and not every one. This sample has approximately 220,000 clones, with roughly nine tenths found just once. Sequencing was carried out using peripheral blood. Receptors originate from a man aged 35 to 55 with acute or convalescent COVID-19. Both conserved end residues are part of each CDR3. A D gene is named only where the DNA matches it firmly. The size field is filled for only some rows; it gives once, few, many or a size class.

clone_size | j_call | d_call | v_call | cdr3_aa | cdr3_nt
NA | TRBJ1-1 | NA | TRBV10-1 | CASSESNPRGAFF | TGCGCCAGCAGTGAGTCGAACCCCCGGGGAGCTTTCTTT
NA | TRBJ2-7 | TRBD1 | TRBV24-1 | CATLTTDRGLNEQYF | TGTGCCACACTAACAACGGACAGGGGTTTGAACGAGCAGTACTTC
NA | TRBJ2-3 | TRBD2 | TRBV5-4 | CASSFGAGGLTDTQYF | TGTGCCAGCAGCTTTGGGGCGGGGGGGTTGACAGATACGCAGTATTTT
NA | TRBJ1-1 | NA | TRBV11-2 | CASSSYRQDTNTEAFF | TGTGCCAGCAGCTCTTACCGACAGGACACGAACACTGAAGCTTTCTTT
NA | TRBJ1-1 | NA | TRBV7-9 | CASTAERGYGNTEAFF | TGTGCCAGCACTGCGGAAAGGGGCTACGGAAACACTGAAGCTTTCTTT
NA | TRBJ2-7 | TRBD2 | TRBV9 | CASSATSGRLDEQYF | TGTGCCAGCAGCGCGACTAGCGGGAGATTGGACGAGCAGTACTTC
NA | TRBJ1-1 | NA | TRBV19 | CASSIAGANTEAFF | TGTGCCAGTAGTATTGCGGGCGCGAACACTGAAGCTTTCTTT
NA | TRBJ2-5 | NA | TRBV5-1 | CASSLGGGGETQYF | TGCGCCAGCAGCTTGGGGGGGGGCGGGGAGACCCAGTACTTC
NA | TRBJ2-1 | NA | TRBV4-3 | CASSPRTGKSNEQFF | TGCGCCAGCAGCCCTAGGACCGGGAAAAGCAATGAGCAGTTCTTC
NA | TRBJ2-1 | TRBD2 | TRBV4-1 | CASSHSGGSYNEQFF | TGCGCCAGCAGCCATAGCGGGGGCTCCTACAATGAGCAGTTCTTC
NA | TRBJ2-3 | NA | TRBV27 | CASSLQLASTDTQYF | TGTGCCAGCAGTCTACAACTAGCAAGCACAGATACGCAGTATTTT
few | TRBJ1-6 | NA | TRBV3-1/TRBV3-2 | CASSQGFNRAVATPLHF | TGTGCCAGCAGCCAAGGCTTCAACAGGGCGGTCGCTACACCCCTCCACTTT
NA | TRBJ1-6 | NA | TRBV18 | CASSPGRPYNSPLHF | TGTGCCAGCTCACCAGGGAGGCCCTATAATTCACCCCTCCACTTT
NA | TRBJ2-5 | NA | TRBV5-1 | CASRLVGGQETQYF | TGCGCCAGCAGGCTCGTGGGGGGACAAGAGACCCAGTACTTC
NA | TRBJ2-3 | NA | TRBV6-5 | CASIATRGTDTQYF | TGTGCCAGCATAGCAACCCGAGGGACAGATACGCAGTATTTT
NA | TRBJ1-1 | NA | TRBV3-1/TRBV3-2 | CASSPQGYSRNTEAFF | TGTGCCAGCAGTCCCCAGGGGTACTCTCGGAACACTGAAGCTTTCTTT
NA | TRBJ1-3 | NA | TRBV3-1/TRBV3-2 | CASSQVRSSGNTIYF | TGTGCCAGCAGCCAAGTGCGAAGCTCTGGAAACACCATATATTTT
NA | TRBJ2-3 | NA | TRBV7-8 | CASSIGQGADTQYF | TGTGCCAGCAGCATTGGACAAGGAGCAGATACGCAGTATTTT
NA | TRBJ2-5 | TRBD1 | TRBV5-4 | CASSPRGQGQETQYF | TGTGCCAGCAGCCCGAGAGGACAGGGTCAAGAGACCCAGTACTTC
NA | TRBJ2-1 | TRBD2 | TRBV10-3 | CAISGTSGGASEQFF | TGTGCCATCAGTGGGACTAGCGGGGGGGCCTCTGAGCAGTTCTTC
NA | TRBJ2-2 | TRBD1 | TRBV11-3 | CASSPGGPRAGELFF | TGTGCCAGCAGCCCAGGGGGCCCAAGGGCCGGGGAGCTGTTTTTT
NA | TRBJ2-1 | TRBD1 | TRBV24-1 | CATSDSTGGANNEQFF | TGTGCCACCAGTGATTCGACAGGGGGCGCGAACAATGAGCAGTTCTTC
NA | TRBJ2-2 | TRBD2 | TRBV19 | CASSSPGLAEPNTGELFF | TGTGCCAGTAGTTCCCCGGGACTAGCGGAGCCGAACACCGGGGAGCTGTTTTTT
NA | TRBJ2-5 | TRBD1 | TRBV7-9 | CASSLTGGAETQYF | TGTGCCAGCAGCTTGACAGGGGGCGCGGAGACCCAGTACTTC
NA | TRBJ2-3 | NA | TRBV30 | CAWSVDNGRDTQYF | TGTGCCTGGAGTGTAGATAACGGTCGGGATACGCAGTATTTT
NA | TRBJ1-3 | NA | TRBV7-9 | CASSPTGLGNTIYF | TGTGCCAGCAGCCCAACAGGGCTAGGAAACACCATATATTTT
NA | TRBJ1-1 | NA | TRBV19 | CASQEQGGTEAFF | TGTGCCAGTCAGGAACAGGGCGGTACTGAAGCTTTCTTT
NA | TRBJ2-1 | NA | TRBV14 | CASSQDYSSYNEQFF | TGTGCCAGCAGCCAAGACTACTCCTCCTACAATGAGCAGTTCTTC
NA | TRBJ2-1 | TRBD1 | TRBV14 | CASSQRTGYNEQFF | TGTGCCAGCAGCCAAAGGACAGGGTACAATGAGCAGTTCTTC
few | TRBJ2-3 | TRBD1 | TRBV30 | CAWSGTGLRTDTQYF | TGTGCCTGGAGTGGGACAGGACTCCGCACAGATACGCAGTATTTT
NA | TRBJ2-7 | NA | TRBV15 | CATSGYSYEQYF | TGTGCCACCAGCGGTTACAGCTACGAGCAGTACTTC
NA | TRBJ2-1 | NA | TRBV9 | CASSVETSYNEQFF | TGTGCCAGCAGCGTTGAGACTTCCTACAATGAGCAGTTCTTC
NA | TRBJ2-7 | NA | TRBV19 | CATSRPGKYYEQYF | TGTGCCACCTCCCGCCCCGGTAAGTACTACGAGCAGTACTTC
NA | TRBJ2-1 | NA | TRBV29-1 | CSVGGKSYNEQFF | TGCAGCGTTGGAGGGAAGTCCTACAATGAGCAGTTCTTC
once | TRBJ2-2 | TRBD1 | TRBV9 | CASSVAATGGARLFF | TGTGCCAGCAGCGTAGCTGCGACAGGGGGCGCCCGGCTGTTTTTT
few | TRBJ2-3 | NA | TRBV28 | CASSLVVPDTQYF | TGTGCCAGCAGTTTAGTAGTCCCAGATACGCAGTATTTT
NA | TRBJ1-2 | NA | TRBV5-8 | CASSLNYGYTF | TGTGCCAGCAGCCTCAACTATGGCTACACCTTC
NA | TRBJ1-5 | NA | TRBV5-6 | CASGRFNQPQHF | TGTGCCAGCGGGCGTTTCAATCAGCCCCAGCATTTT
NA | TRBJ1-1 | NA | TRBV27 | CASSFDDTKTEAFF | TGTGCCAGCAGTTTCGATGACACGAAGACTGAAGCTTTCTTT
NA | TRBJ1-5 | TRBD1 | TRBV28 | CASSPQGGGDQPQHF | TGTGCCAGCAGTCCCCAAGGGGGCGGAGATCAGCCCCAGCATTTT
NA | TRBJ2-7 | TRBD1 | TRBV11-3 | CASSFLDRGPYEQYF | TGTGCCAGCAGCTTCCTCGACAGGGGACCTTACGAGCAGTACTTC
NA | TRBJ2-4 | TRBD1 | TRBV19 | CASSRDRGDIQYF | TGTGCCAGTAGCAGGGACAGGGGGGACATTCAGTACTTC
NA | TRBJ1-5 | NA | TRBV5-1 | CASSLTPTGNQPQHF | TGCGCCAGCAGCTTGACCCCCACAGGCAATCAGCCCCAGCATTTT
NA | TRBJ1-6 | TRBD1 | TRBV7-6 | CASSPRQGSPLHF | TGTGCCAGCAGCCCCCGACAGGGGTCACCCCTCCACTTT
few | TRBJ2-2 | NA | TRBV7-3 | CASSGGPSSGELFF | TGTGCCAGCTCCGGAGGGCCCTCAAGCGGGGAGCTGTTTTTT
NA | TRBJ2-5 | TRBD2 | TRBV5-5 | CASSSGTSGQETQYF | TGTGCCAGCAGCTCCGGGACTAGCGGCCAAGAGACCCAGTACTTC
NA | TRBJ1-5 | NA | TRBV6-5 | CASSDGANQPQHF | TGTGCCAGCAGCGACGGAGCCAATCAGCCCCAGCATTTT
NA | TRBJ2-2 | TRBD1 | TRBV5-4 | CASSLGQGYTGELFF | TGTGCCAGCAGCTTGGGACAGGGTTACACCGGGGAGCTGTTTTTT
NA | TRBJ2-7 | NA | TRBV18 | CASSGTGPVSYEQYF | TGTGCCAGCTCAGGAACAGGTCCCGTCTCCTACGAGCAGTACTTC
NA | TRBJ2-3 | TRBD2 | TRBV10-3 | CAIRSASGRGDTQYF | TGTGCCATCCGGTCGGCTAGCGGGAGAGGAGATACGCAGTATTTT
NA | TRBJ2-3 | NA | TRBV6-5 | CASSYSMGRGPDTQYF | TGTGCCAGCAGTTACTCGATGGGCAGGGGTCCAGATACGCAGTATTTT
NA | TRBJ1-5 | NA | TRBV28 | CASSFPSTRRGVNQPQHF | TGTGCCAGCAGTTTCCCATCCACCCGGCGGGGTGTCAATCAGCCCCAGCATTTT
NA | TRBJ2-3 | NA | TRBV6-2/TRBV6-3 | CASSYSPVTDTQYF | TGTGCCAGCAGTTACTCCCCGGTCACAGATACGCAGTATTTT